The 5 T cell receptor beta chains in this list originate from one sample, sequenced in a study of CD8+ T cells in alopecia areata. cDNA prepared by RNA extraction and subsequent reverse transcription served as the template for sequencing. Some clones are missing from TCRdb's copy, which holds only in-frame ones; the method was immunoSEQ multiplex PCR. Of 150,000 to 200,000 clones in the sample, just over 65% were seen once. Sequenced here: CD8+ T cells sorted from blood, sampled at week 0. These receptors were collected from a human donor with alopecia areata.

In its sample, this clone was seen a few times. The chain has TRBV27 and TRBJ2-1, with a tentative D call TRBD1 (6 bases). This CDR3 has 16 residues. The germline V gene encodes CDR1 MNHEY and CDR2 SMNVEV (reference sequence). V was trimmed by 7 bases and J by 0 bases, leaving 16 bases between them. CDR3 nucleotide sequence: TGTGCCAGCACCACCCCCGGACAGAGCTCCTACAATGAGCAGTTCTTC. It yields the protein CASTTPGQSSYNEQFF.

The gene calls are TRBV29-1 and TRBJ2-5; TRBD2 is a possible D gene (6 bases). Germline V CDR1 and CDR2: SQVTM, ANQGSEA. Deletions cut 3 bases from V and 4 bases from J, with 15 bases between. The CDR3 has 14 residues. The CDR3 DNA is TGCAGCGTTGATCTACCGGGGGATAGAGAGACCCAGTACTTC. Translation: CSVDLPGDRETQYF.

The genes are TRBV5-1 and TRBJ2-7, with TRBD1 matching 7 bases. The CDR3 has 17 amino acids. Germline V gene sequence: CDR1 SGHRS, CDR2 YFSETQ. Unmatched junction bases numbered 15, after V lost 4 bases and J lost 2 bases. For the CDR3, the DNA is TGCGCCAGCAGCCCGTACCCCAACAGGGGAAACCCCTACGAGCAGTACTTC. Translating gives CASSPYPNRGNPYEQYF.

The chain uses TRBV11-2 and TRBJ2-7; possibly TRBD1 for D (6 bases). This CDR3 has 14 amino acids. Per the germline V gene, CDR1 is SGHAT and CDR2 is FQNNGV. Trimming took 5 bases from V and 3 from J, leaving 14 bases between them. The CDR3 here is CASSGYRDNYEQYF. For the CDR3, the DNA is TGTGCCAGCAGCGGTTACAGGGACAACTACGAGCAGTACTTC.

The chain couples TRBV2 to TRBJ2-3, with a possible D match to TRBD2 (5 bases). V lost 0 bases to trimming and J lost 2 bases, with 12 bases between them. Germline CDR1 SNHLY, CDR2 FYNNEI. The CDR3 covers 16 residues. The CDR3 DNA is TGTGCCAGCAGTGAAGCGAGAGGGAGCCCCACAGATACGCAGTATTTT. Residues: CASSEARGSPTDTQYF.